This T cell receptor (beta chain) stems from a study of a mutant IDH1 vaccine in newly diagnosed glioma. Across the whole study: Onset of vaccination occurred 4-6 weeks following radiotherapy alone, or with temozolomide cycles. Patients previously underwent radiotherapy, temozolomide, or both, and most underwent both.

As concerns this clone: The target antigen is unknown.

The assay was immunoSEQ multiplex PCR, and TCRdb's table has in-frame clones only and misses some. The table lists 25,000 to 35,000 clones, approximately 84% of them singletons. Germline V gives CDR1 KGHSH, CDR2 LQKENI. The CDR3 sequence is 15 residues long. V lost 2 bases, J lost 2 bases, and 6 bases stayed unmatched. Time point meaning: week 23, last vaccination. Vaccination used 300 ug of mutant IDH1 20-mer peptide per dose, with topical imiquimod. The chain is built from TRBV18 and TRBJ2-7, with TRBD2 matching 7 bases. This specimen consisted of PBMCs, obtained from a glioma patient whose treatment included an IDH1 peptide vaccine. The receptor's source is a woman aged 18 to 35 with glioma. CDR3 in amino acids: CASSPGEGFAYEQYF. The CDR3 DNA sequence: TGTGCCAGCTCACCAGGGGAGGGATTTGCCTACGAGCAGTACTTC.